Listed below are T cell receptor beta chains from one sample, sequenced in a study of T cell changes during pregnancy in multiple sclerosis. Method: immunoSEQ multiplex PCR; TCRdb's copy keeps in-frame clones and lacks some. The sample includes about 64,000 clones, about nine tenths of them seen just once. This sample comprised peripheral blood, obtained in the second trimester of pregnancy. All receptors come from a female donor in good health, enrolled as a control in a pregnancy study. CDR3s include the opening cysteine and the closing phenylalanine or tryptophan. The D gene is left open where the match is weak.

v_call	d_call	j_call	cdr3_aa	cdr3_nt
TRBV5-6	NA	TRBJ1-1	CASSPTGPRGNTEAFF	TGTGCCAGCAGCCCGACGGGGCCCAGGGGGAACACTGAAGCTTTCTTT
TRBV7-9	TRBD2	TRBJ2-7	CASSPPIAGEVYEQYF	TGTGCCAGCAGCCCGCCAATAGCGGGGGAAGTCTACGAGCAGTACTTC
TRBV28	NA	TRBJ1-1	CASSPVPTDWVGGIPEAFF	TGTGCCAGCAGTCCTGTACCCACCGACTGGGTTGGAGGAATCCCTGAAGCTTTCTTT
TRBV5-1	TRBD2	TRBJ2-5	CASSLPAGDGETQYF	TGCGCCAGCAGCTTGCCAGCGGGAGATGGAGAGACCCAGTACTTC
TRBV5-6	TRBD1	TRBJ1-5	CASSGRDRGNQPQHF	TGTGCCAGCAGCGGTCGGGACAGGGGAAATCAGCCCCAGCATTTT
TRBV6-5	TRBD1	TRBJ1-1	CASSPDRVGGTEAFF	TGTGCCAGCAGCCCGGACAGGGTCGGGGGCACTGAAGCTTTCTTT
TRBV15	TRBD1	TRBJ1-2	CATSRIRQGGEGYTF	TGTGCCACCAGCAGAATCAGACAGGGAGGAGAAGGCTACACCTTC
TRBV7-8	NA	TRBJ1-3	CASSLRGSTGNTIYF	TGTGCCAGCAGCTTACGGGGGAGTACGGGAAACACCATATATTTT
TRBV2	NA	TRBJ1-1	CASSDLASQAFF	TGTGCCAGCAGTGATCTAGCCAGCCAAGCTTTCTTT
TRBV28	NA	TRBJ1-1	CASSLRGAGLMNTEAFF	TGTGCCAGCAGTTTACGTGGGGCAGGCCTAATGAACACTGAAGCTTTCTTT
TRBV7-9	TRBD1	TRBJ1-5	CASSRQGGPYSNQPQHF	TGTGCCAGCAGCCGACAGGGGGGACCCTATAGCAATCAGCCCCAGCATTTT
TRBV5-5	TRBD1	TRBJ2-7	CASSVQGAYEQYF	TGTGCCAGCAGCGTACAGGGGGCCTACGAGCAGTACTTC